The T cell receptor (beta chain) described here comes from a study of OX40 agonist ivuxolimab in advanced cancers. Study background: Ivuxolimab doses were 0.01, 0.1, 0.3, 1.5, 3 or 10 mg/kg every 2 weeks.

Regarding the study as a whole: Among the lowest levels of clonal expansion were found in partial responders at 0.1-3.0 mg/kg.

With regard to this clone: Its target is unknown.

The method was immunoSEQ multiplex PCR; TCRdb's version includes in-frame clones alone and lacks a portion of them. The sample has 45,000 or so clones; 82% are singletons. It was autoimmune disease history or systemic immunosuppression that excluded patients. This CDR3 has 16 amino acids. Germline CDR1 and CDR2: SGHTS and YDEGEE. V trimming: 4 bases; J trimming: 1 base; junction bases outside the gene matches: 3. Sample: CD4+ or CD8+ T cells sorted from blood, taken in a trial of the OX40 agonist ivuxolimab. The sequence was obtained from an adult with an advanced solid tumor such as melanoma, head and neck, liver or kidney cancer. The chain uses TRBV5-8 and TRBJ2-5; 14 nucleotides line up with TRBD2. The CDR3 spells CASSRGLAGVQETQYF. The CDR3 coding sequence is TGTGCCAGCAGCCGGGGACTAGCGGGAGTCCAAGAGACCCAGTACTTC. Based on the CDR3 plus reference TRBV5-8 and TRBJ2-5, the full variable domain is EAGVTQSPTHLIKTRGQQATLRCSPISGHTSVYWYQQALGLGLQFLLWYDEGEERNRGNFPPRFSGRQFPNYSSELNVNALELEDSALYLCASSRGLAGVQETQYFGPGTRLLVL.